This T cell receptor (beta chain) was identified in a study of T cell responses to AZD1222 COVID-19 vaccine. Whole-study findings and limits: Researchers took repertoire samples only after the peak T cell response had come. Compared with day 0, the breadth and depth of the Spike-specific TCR repertoire rose significantly after two doses of AZD1222. Distributed over spike, vaccine-associated CD4 TCRs predominated at 160-218 and 743-854.

Sequenced by immunoSEQ multiplex PCR; TCRdb stores in-frame clones only, minus some. This repertoire shows 100,000 to 150,000 clones, approximately 88% found once; its top ten account for around 1.5%. Germline values: CDR1 SGHDT, CDR2 YYEEEE. Deletions cut 3 bases from V and 5 bases from J, with 15 bases between. CDR3 length: 14 amino acids. Note on this clone: What it recognizes is unknown.

Specimen: peripheral blood, collected on day 0 of AZD1222 vaccination. The receptor was derived from an adult in good health. This chain joins TRBV5-6 and TRBJ2-7; no clear D. CDR3: CASSSTVTIDEQYF. DNA for the CDR3: TGTGCCAGCAGCTCAACCGTGACAATCGACGAGCAGTACTTC.